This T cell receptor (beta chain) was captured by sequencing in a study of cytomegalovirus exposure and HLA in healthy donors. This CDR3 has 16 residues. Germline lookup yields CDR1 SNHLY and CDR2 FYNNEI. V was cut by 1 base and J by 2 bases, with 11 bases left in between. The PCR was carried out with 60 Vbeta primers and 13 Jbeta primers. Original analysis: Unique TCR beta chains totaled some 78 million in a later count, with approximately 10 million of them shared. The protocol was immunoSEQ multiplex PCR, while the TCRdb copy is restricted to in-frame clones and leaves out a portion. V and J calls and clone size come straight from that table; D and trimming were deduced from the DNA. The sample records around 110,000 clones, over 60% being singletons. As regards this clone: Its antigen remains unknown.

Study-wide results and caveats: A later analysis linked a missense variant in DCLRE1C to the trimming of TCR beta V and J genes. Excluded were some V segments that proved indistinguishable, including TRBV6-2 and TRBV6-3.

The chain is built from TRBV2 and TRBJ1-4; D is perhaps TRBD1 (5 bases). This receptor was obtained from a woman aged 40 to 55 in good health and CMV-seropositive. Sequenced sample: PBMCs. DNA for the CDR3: TGTGCCAGCAGTGAAGACGGGGGGTTTACTAATGAAAAACTGTTTTTT. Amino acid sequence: CASSEDGGFTNEKLFF.